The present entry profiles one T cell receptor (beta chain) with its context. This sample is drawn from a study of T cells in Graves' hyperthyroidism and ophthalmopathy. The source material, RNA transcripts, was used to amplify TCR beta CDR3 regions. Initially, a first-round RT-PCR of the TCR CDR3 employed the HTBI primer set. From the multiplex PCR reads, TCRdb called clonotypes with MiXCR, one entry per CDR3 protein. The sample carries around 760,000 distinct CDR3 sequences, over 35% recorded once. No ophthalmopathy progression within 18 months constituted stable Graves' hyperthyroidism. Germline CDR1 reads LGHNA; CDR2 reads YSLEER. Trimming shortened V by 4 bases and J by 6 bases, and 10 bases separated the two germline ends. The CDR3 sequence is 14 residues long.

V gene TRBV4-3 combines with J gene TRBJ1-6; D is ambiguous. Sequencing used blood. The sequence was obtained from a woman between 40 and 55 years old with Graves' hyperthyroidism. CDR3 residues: CASSLRPINSPLHF. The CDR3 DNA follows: TGCGCCAGCAGCCTCAGACCGATTAATTCACCCCTCCACTTT.